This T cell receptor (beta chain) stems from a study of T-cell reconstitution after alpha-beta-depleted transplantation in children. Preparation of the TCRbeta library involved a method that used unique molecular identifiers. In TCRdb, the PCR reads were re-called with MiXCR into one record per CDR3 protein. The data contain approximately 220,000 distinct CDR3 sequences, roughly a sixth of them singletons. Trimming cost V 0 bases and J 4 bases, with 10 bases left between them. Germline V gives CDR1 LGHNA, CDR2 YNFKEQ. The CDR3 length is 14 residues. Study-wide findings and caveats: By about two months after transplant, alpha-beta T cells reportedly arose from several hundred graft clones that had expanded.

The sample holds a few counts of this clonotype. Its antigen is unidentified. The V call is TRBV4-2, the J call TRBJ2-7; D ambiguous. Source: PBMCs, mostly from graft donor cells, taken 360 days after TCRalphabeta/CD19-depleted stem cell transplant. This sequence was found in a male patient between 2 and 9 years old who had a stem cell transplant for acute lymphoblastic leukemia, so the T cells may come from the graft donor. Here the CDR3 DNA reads TGTGCCAGCAGCCAAGAGTATTCCGTTTACGAGCAGTACTTC. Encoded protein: CASSQEYSVYEQYF.